Here is one TCR beta chain with its context. The PCR used 60 V beta and 13 J beta primers. Assay used: immunoSEQ multiplex PCR; TCRdb lists only in-frame clones, some missing. The table includes approximately 93,000 clones, about 85% detected once. This specimen belongs to a study of glioma-infiltrating T cells after dendritic cell vaccination. Study-wide context: Dendritic cell vaccination trial patients had either newly diagnosed or recurrent glioblastoma. Monocyte-derived dendritic cells, cultured 7 to 8 days with IL-4 and GM-CSF, were pulsed with autologous tumor lysate.

V was shortened by 6 bases and J by 0 bases, with 14 bases between the two germline ends. The germline gives CDR1 SQVTM, CDR2 ANQGSEA. The CDR3 has 14 residues. The time point denotes: after dendritic cell vaccination, including at tumor progression/relapse. None of the glioblastoma patients had an isocitrate dehydrogenase mutation. This chain connects TRBV29-1 to TRBJ1-2; D is possibly TRBD1 (6 bases). The material was blood, obtained after dendritic cell vaccination. The clonotype was recovered from a human donor with glioblastoma. Written as DNA, the CDR3 is TGCAGCGTCGTGCGGACAGAAGCTAACTATGGCTACACCTTC. This encodes CSVVRTEANYGYTF.